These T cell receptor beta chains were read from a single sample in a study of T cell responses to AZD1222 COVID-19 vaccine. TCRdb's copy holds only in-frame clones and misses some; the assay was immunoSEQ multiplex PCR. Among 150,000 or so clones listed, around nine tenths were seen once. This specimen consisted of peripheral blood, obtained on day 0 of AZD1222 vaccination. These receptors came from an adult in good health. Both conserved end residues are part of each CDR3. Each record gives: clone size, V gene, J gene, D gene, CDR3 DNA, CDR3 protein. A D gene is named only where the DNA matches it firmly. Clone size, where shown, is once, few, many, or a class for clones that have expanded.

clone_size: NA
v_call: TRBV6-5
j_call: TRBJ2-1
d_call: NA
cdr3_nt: TGTGCCAGCAGTTACGAAGGGGCAACCTACAATGAGCAGTTCTTC
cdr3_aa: CASSYEGATYNEQFF

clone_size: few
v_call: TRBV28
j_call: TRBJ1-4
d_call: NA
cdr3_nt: TGTGCCGTAGTAGGACAGCCGGAAACTAATGAAAAACTGTTTTTT
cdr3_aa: CAVVGQPETNEKLFF

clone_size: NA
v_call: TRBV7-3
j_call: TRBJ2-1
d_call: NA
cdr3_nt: TGTGCCAGCAGCCGGAGCAAGGACGCAAATGAGCAGTTCTTC
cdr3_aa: CASSRSKDANEQFF

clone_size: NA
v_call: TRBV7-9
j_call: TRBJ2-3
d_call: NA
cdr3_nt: TGTGCCAGCTTCGCCCTAGATGTAGGACTACCTACCACAGATACGCAGTATTTT
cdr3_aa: CASFALDVGLPTTDTQYF

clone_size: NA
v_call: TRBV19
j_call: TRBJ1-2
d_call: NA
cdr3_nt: TGTGCCAGTACCTTTGGTCCGGACGGCTACACCTTC
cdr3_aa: CASTFGPDGYTF

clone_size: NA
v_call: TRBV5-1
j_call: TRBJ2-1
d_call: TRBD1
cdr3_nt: TGCGCCAGCAGCCAAGGACAGGGAAGACCGAATGAGCAGTTCTTC
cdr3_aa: CASSQGQGRPNEQFF

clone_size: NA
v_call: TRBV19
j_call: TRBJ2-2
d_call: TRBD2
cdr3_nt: TGTGCCAGTAGAAGGACTAGCGGGAAGAACACCGGGGAGCTGTTTTTT
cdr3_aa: CASRRTSGKNTGELFF

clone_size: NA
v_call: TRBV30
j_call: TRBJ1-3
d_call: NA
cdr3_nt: TGTGCCTGGAGTGTACTCGGGTCCTCCCTTAAAGGAAACACCATATATTTT
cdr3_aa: CAWSVLGSSLKGNTIYF

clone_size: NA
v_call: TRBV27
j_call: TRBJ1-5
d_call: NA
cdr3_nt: TGTGCCAGCAGTTTCCGTCCCGGAGGGGATCAGCCCCAGCATTTT
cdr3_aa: CASSFRPGGDQPQHF

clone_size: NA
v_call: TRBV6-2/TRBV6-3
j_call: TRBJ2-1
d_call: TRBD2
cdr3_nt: TGTGCCAGCAGCACAAGCGGGGTGTCCTACAATGAGCAGTTCTTC
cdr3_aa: CASSTSGVSYNEQFF

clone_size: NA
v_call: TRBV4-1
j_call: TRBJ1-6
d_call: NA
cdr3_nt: TGCGCCAGCAGCCAAGAGTTAGGGTTGGTCTCACCCCTCCACTTT
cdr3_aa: CASSQELGLVSPLHF

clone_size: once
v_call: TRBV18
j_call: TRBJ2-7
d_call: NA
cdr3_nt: TGTGCCAGCTCCCTTCAGACAGCGATGTTCTACGAGCAGTACTTC
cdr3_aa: CASSLQTAMFYEQYF

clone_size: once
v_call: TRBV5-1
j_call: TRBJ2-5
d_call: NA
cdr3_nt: TGCGCCAGCAGCATAGCAGGGGCCGGACAAGAGACCCAGTACTTC
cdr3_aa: CASSIAGAGQETQYF

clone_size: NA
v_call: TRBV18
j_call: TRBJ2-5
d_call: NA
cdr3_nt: TGTGCCAGCTCACCGAATAGGGGGGCACAAGAGACCCAGTACTTC
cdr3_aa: CASSPNRGAQETQYF

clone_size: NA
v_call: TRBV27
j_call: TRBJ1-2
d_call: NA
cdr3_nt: TGTGCCAGCAGTTTATGGGGCAACTATGGCTACACCTTC
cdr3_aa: CASSLWGNYGYTF

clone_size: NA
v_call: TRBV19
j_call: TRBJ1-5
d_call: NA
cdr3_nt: TGTGCCAGTAGTATCCAAGCCTATAGCAATCAGCCCCAGCATTTT
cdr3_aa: CASSIQAYSNQPQHF

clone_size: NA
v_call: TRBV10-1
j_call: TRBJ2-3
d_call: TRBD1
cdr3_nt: TGCGCCAGCAGTGGGTACGGGACAGGCCTCACAGATACGCAGTATTTT
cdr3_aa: CASSGYGTGLTDTQYF

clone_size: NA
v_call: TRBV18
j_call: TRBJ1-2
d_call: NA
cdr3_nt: TGTGCCAGCTCACCTAACAGGCTGGACGGCTACACCTTC
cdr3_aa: CASSPNRLDGYTF

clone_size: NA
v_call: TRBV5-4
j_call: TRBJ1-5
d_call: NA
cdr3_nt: TGTGCCAGCAGCTCATGGGGGGCCAATCAGCCCCAGCATTTT
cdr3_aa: CASSSWGANQPQHF

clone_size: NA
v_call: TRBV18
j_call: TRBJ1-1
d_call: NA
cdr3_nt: TGTGCCAGCTCACCCCCGGGCCCTTACACTGAAGCTTTCTTT
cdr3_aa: CASSPPGPYTEAFF

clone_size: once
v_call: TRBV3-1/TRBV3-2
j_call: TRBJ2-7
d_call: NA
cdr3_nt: TGTGCCAGCAGCCAAGCCGGCGCGAGGGGTCCGCTTTACGAGCAGTACTTC
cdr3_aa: CASSQAGARGPLYEQYF

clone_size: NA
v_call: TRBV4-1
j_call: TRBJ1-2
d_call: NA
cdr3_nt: TGCGCCAGCAGCCAAGCGGGCAGCCTTAACTATGGCTACACCTTC
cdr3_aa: CASSQAGSLNYGYTF

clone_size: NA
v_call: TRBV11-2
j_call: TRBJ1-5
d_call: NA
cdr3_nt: TGTGCCAGCAGCTTCTCTCGACAGGGCAATCAGCCCCAGCATTTT
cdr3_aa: CASSFSRQGNQPQHF

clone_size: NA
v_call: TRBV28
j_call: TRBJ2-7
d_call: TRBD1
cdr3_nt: TGTGCCAGCACCGAGGACAGGGGGCGAACCCCCTACGAGCAGTACTTC
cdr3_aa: CASTEDRGRTPYEQYF

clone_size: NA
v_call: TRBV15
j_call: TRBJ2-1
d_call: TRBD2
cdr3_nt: TGTGCCACCAGCAGATTTACGTCGGGGGGGTCCTACAATGAGCAGTTCTTC
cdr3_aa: CATSRFTSGGSYNEQFF